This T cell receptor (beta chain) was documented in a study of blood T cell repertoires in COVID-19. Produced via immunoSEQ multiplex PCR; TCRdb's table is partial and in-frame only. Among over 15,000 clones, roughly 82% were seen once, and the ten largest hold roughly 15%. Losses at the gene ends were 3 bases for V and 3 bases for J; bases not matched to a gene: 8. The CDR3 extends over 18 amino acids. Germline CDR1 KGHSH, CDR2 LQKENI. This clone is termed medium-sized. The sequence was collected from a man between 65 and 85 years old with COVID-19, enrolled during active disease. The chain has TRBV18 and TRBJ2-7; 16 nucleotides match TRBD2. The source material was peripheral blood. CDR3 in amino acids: CASSPRGTSGRASYEQYF. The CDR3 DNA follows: TGTGCCAGCTCACCCAGGGGGACTAGCGGGAGGGCCAGCTACGAGCAGTACTTC. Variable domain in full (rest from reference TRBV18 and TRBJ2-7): NAGVMQNPRHLVRRRGQEARLRCSPMKGHSHVYWYRQLPEEGLKFMVYLQKENIIDESGMPKERFSAEFPKEGPSILRIQQVVRGDSAAYFCASSPRGTSGRASYEQYFGPGTRLTVT.